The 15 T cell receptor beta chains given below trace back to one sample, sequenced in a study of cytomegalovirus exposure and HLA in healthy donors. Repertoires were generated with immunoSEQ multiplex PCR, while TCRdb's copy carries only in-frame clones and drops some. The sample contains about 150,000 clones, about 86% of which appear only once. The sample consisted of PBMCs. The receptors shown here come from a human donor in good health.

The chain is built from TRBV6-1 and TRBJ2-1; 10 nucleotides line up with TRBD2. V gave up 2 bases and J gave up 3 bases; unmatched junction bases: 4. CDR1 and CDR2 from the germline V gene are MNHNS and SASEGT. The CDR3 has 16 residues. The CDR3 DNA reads TGTGCCAGCAGTGAACTAGCGGGAGCGGTCTACAATGAGCAGTTCTTC. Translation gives CASSELAGAVYNEQFF.

This CDR3 reads CASSVGTGVNIQYF. The CDR3 DNA is TGTGCCAGCAGCGTAGGGACAGGGGTGAACATTCAGTACTTC. The gene calls are TRBV9 and TRBJ2-4; 9 nucleotides match TRBD1. The CDR3 extends over 14 amino acids. Germline loops: CDR1 SGDLS, CDR2 YYNGEE. Germline trimming cut 0 bases from V and 7 bases from J; bases unmatched to any gene: 2.

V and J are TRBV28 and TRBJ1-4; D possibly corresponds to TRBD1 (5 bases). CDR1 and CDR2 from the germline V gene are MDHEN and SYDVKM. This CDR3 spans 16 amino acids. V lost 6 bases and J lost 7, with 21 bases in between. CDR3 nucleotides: TGTGCCAGCAGCCCTCAACCGGGGGGATGGGGTGAAAAACTGTTTTTT. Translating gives CASSPQPGGWGEKLFF.

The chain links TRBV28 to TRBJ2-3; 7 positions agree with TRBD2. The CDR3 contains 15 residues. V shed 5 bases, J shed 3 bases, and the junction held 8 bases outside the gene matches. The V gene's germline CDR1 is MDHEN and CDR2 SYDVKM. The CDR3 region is CASSLNSGGTDTQYF. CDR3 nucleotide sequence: TGTGCCAGCAGTCTCAACTCGGGGGGTACAGATACGCAGTATTTT.

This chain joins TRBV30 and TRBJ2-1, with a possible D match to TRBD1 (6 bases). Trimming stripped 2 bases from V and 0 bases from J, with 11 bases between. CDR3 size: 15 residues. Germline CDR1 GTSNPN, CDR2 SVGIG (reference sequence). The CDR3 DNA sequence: TGTGCCTGGAGTATCACAGGGAGCTCCTACAATGAGCAGTTCTTC. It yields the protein CAWSITGSSYNEQFF.

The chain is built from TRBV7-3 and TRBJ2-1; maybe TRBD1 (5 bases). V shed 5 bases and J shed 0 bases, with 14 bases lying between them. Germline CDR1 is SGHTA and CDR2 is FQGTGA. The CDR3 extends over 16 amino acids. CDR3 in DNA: TGTGCCAGCAGCGCGTCACAGGCTAGCTCCTACAATGAGCAGTTCTTC. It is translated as CASSASQASSYNEQFF.

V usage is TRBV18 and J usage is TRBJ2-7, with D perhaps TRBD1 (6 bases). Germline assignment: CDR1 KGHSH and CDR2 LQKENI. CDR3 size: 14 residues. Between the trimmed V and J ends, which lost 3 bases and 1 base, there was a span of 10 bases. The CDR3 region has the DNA TGTGCCAGCTCACCGACAGGTGGGTCCTACGAGCAGTACTTC. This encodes CASSPTGGSYEQYF. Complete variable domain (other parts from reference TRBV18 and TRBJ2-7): NAGVMQNPRHLVRRRGQEARLRCSPMKGHSHVYWYRQLPEEGLKFMVYLQKENIIDESGMPKERFSAEFPKEGPSILRIQQVVRGDSAAYFCASSPTGGSYEQYFGPGTRLTVT.

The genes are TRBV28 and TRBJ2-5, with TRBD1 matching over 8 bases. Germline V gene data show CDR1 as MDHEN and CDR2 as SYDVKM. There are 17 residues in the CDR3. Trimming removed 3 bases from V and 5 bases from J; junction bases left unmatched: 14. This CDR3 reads CASSFIPSGQVRETQYF. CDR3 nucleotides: TGTGCCAGCAGTTTCATTCCGTCGGGACAGGTGAGGGAGACCCAGTACTTC.

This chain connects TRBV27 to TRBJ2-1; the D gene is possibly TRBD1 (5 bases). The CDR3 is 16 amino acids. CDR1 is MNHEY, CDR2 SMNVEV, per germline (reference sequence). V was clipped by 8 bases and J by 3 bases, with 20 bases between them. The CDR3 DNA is TGTGCCAGCTATCCGAGGACACCGACTTACTACAATGAGCAGTTCTTC. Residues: CASYPRTPTYYNEQFF.

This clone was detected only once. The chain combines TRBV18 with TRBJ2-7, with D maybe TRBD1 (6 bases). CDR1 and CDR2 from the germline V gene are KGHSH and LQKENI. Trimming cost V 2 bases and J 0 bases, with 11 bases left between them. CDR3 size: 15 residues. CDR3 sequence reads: CASSPGTRGSYEQYF. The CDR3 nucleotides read TGTGCCAGCTCACCAGGGACCAGGGGCTCCTACGAGCAGTACTTC. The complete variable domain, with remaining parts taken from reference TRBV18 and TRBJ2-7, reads NAGVMQNPRHLVRRRGQEARLRCSPMKGHSHVYWYRQLPEEGLKFMVYLQKENIIDESGMPKERFSAEFPKEGPSILRIQQVVRGDSAAYFCASSPGTRGSYEQYFGPGTRLTVT.

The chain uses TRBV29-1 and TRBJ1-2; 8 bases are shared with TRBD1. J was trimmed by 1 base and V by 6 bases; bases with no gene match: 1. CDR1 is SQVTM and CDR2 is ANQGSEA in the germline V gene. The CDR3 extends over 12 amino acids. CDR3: CSVGQGNYGYTF. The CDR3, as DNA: TGCAGCGTCGGACAGGGTAACTATGGCTACACCTTC.

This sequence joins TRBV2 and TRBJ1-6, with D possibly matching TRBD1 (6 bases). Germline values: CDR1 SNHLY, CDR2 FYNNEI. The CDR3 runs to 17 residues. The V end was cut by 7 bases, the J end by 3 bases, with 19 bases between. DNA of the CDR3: TGTGCCAGCACCCAAAGGGCTGGGGGCGTCTATAATTCACCCCTCCACTTT. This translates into CASTQRAGGVYNSPLHF.

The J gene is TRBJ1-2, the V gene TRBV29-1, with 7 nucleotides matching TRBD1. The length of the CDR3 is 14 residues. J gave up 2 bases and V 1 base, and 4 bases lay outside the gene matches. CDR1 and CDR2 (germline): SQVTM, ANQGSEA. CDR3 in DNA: TGCAGCGTTGAAGTACAGGGGACGAACTATGGCTACACCTTC. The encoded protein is CSVEVQGTNYGYTF.

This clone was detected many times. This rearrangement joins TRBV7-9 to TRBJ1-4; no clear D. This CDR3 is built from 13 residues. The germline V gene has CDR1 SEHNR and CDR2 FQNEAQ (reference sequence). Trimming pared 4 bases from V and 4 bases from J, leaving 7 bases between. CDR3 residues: CASSSGFNEKLFF. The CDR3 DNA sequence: TGTGCCAGCAGCTCCGGTTTTAATGAAAAACTGTTTTTT.

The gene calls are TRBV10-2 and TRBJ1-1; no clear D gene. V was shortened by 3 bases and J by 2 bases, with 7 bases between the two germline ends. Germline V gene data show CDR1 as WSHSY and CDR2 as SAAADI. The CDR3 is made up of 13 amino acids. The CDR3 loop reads CASSDEVNTEAFF. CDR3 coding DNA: TGCGCCAGCAGTGACGAGGTTAACACTGAAGCTTTCTTT.